The clone carrying this T cell receptor (beta chain) was recorded only once. The record originates from a study of blood T cell repertoires in COVID-19. Turning to the study itself: Acute-phase and convalescent COVID-19 samples originated in the United States, Italy and Spain. Nucleic acid was either cDNA or gDNA, and it came from T cells, B-cell-depleted T cells, or PBMCs.

Under the authors' procedure: The assay estimated nucleated cells by amplifying reference gene primers. TCRdb's table, derived via immunoSEQ multiplex PCR, lists solely in-frame clones and lacks some. Clonal size and the V and J genes are those of that table, whereas D and trimming came from the DNA. In the table there are 88,000 or so clones, approximately 80% of which are singletons. The specimen sequenced was peripheral blood. The receptor's source is a human donor in a cohort sampled during active COVID-19.

CDR3 sequence: CASSLVVTGLNTEAFF. CDR3 nucleotide sequence: TGTGCCAGCAGCTTAGTCGTGACAGGGTTGAACACTGAAGCTTTCTTT. The chain has TRBV7-9 and TRBJ1-1, with 7 bases lining up with TRBD1. The CDR3 is 16 residues long. V shed 1 base and J 0 bases; nucleotides not matched to a gene: 5. Germline CDR1 and CDR2: SEHNR and FQNEAQ (reference sequence).